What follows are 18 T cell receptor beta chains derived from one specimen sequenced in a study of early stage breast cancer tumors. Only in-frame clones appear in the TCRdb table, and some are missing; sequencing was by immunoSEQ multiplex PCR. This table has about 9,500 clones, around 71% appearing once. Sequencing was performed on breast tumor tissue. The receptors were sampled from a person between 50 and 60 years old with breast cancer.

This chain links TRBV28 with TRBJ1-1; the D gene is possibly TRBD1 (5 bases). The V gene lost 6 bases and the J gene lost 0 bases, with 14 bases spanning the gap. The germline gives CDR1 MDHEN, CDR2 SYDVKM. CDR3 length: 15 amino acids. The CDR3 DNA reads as TGTGCCAGCAGCTCTCAGGGCCCCATGAACACTGAAGCTTTCTTT. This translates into CASSSQGPMNTEAFF.

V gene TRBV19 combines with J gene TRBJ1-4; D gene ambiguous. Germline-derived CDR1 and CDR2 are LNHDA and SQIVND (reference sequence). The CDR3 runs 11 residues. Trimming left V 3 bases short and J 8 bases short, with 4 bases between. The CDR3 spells CASSIGEKLFF. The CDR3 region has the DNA TGTGCCAGTAGTATCGGCGAAAAACTGTTTTTT.

The CDR3 DNA follows: TGTGCCAGCAGCTTAAGGGGGGGTACCAAAAACATTCAGTACTTC. Its translation: CASSLRGGTKNIQYF. This rearrangement joins TRBV5-4 to TRBJ2-4, with D possibly TRBD2 on 7 matching bases. This CDR3 region has 15 residues. CDR1 is SGHNT, CDR2 YYREEE, per germline (reference sequence). V was pared by 2 bases and J by 2 bases, with 11 bases between.

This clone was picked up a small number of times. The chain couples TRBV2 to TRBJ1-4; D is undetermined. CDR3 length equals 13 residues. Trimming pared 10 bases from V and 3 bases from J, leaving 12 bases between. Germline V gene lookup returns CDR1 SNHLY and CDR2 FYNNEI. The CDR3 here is CATHGGPNEKLFF. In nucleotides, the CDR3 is TGTGCCACCCACGGAGGTCCTAATGAAAAACTGTTTTTT.

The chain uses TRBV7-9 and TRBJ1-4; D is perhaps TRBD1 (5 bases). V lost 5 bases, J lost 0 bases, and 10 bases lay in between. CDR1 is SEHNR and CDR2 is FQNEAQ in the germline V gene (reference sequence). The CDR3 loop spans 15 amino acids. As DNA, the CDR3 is TGTGCCAGCAGCCCCAGGGTACCAACTAATGAAAAACTGTTTTTT. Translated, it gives CASSPRVPTNEKLFF.

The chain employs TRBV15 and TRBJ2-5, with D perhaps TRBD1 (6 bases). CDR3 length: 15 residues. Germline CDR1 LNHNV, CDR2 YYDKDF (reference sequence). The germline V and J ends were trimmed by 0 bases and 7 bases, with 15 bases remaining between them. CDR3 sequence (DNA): TGTGCCACCAGCAGAGAGAAACAGGGTTTCGTGACCCAGTACTTC. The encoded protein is CATSREKQGFVTQYF.

CDR3 in DNA: TGTGCCAGCAGTGAAAATGCCCTAGCGAACAATGAGCAGTTCTTC. This encodes CASSENALANNEQFF. The V and J genes are TRBV2 and TRBJ2-1; D might be TRBD2 (6 bases). V was trimmed by 2 bases and J by 5 bases, leaving 13 bases between them. The CDR3 length is 15 residues. Looked up from germline, CDR1 is SNHLY and CDR2 is FYNNEI.

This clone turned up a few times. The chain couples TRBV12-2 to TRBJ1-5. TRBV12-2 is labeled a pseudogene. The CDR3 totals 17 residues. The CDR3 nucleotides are TGTGCAAGTCGCTTAGGCCGGGTAAGAACTAGCAATCAGCCCCAGCATTTT. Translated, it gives CASRLGRVRTSNQPQHF.

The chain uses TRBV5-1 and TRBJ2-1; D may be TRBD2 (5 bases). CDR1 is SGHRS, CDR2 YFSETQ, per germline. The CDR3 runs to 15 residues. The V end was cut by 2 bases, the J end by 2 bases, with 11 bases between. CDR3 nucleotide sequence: TGCGCCAGCAGCTTCGAGGGAGCAGCCTACAATGAGCAGTTCTTC. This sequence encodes CASSFEGAAYNEQFF.

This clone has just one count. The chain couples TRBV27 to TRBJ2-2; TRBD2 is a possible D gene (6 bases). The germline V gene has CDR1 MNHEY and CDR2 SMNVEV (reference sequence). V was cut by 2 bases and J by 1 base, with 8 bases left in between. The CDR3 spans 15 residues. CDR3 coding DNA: TGTGCCAGCAGTTTAGCGGGGATGAACACCGGGGAGCTGTTTTTT. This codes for CASSLAGMNTGELFF.

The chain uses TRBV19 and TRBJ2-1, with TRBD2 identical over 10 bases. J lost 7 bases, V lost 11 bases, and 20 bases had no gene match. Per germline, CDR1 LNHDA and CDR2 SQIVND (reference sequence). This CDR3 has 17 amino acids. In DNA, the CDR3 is TGTGCCTCCGAGCGGGGGGCGGTGGCTAGCGGGAGAAATGAGCAGTTCTTC. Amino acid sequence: CASERGAVASGRNEQFF.

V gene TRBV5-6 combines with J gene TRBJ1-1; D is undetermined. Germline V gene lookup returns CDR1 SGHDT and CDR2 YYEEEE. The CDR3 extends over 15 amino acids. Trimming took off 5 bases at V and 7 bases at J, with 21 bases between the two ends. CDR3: CASRSLDSDRGEAFF. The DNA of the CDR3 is TGTGCCAGCAGAAGTTTGGACTCAGACCGAGGTGAAGCTTTCTTT.

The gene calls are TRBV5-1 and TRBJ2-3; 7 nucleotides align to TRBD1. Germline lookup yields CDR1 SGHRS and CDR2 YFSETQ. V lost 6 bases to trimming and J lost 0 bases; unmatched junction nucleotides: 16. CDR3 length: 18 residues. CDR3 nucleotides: TGCGCCAGCAAAGTTGGAGGCTGGGACAGATATAGCACAGATACGCAGTATTTT. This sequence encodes CASKVGGWDRYSTDTQYF.

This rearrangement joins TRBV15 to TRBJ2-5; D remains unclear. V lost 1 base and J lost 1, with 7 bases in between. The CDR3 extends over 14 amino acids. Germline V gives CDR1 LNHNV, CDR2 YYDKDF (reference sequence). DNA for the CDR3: TGTGCCACCAGCAGAGTAGGAAGCCAAGAGACCCAGTACTTC. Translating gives CATSRVGSQETQYF. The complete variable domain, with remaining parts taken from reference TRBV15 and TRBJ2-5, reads DAMVIQNPRYQVTQFGKPVTLSCSQTLNHNVMYWYQQKSSQAPKLLFHYYDKDFNNEADTPDNFQSRRPNTSFCFLDIRSPGLGDTAMYLCATSRVGSQETQYFGPGTRLLVL.

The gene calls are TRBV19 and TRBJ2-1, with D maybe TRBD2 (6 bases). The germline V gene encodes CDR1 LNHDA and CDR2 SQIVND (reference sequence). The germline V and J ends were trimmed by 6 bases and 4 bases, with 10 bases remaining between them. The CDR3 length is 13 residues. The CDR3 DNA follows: TGTGCCAGTAGGGACTATCTTTACAATGAGCAGTTCTTC. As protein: CASRDYLYNEQFF.

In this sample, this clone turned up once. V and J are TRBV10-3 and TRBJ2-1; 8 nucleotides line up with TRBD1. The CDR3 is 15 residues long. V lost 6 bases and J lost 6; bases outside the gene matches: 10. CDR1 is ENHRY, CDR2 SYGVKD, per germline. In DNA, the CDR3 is TGTGCCATCAGCCAGGGGGCATCCTTTGCCAATGAGCAGTTCTTC. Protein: CAISQGASFANEQFF.

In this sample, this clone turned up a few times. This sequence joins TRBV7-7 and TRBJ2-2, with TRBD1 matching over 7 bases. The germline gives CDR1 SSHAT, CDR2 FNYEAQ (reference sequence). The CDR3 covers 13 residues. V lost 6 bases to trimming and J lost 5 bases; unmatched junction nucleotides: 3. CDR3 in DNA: TGTGCCAGCAGGACAGGGCAAACCGGGGAGCTGTTTTTT. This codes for CASRTGQTGELFF.

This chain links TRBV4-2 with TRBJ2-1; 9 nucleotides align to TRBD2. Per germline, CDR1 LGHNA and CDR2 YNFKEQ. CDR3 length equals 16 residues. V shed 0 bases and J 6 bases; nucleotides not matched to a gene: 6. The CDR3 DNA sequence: TGTGCCAGCAGCCAAGACCCCCTAGCGGGACCCAATGAGCAGTTCTTC. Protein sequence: CASSQDPLAGPNEQFF.